This T cell receptor (beta chain) was retrieved from a study of cytomegalovirus exposure and HLA in healthy donors. In germline, CDR1 is SGHAT, CDR2 FQNNGV. The germline V and J ends were trimmed by 6 bases and 6 bases, with 17 bases remaining between them. CDR3 size: 14 residues. The PCR used 60 Vbeta and 13 Jbeta primers. This table comes from immunoSEQ multiplex PCR, and its TCRdb copy is limited to in-frame clones, with some not included. There are about 110,000 clones in the sample; about 80% occur only once, and roughly an eighth lies in the top ten. Study-wide points: The authors confirmed in vitro that three CMV-associated chains were specific for CMV antigens.

This clone has more than one count but fewer than ten. Its antigen is unidentified. This TCR came from a man aged 30 to 45 in good health and CMV-seropositive. Sequenced material: PBMCs. The rearrangement links TRBV11-2 to TRBJ2-5, with D perhaps matching TRBD2 (5 bases). In DNA, the CDR3 is TGTGCCAGCAGAACCCGGGGTCTGGGAAAGACCCAGTACTTC. This sequence encodes CASRTRGLGKTQYF.